The T cell receptor (beta chain) described here comes from a study of T cells in Graves' hyperthyroidism and ophthalmopathy. Note on this clonotype: Its antigen is unidentified. Compared with germline, one end of the junction differs, possibly owing to a read error.

Study observations and caveats: The majority of expanded thyroid clonotypes above 0.001 also appeared in blood.

The investigators amplified TCR beta CDR3 regions from RNA transcripts. When the TCR CDR3 underwent first-round RT-PCR, the HTBI primer set was used. TCRdb processed the multiplex PCR reads anew with MiXCR; each CDR3 protein has one entry. In the table there are about 200,000 distinct CDR3 sequences, about 18% of which are singletons. The sequence derives from a man aged 35 to 55 with Graves' hyperthyroidism. Material for sequencing was blood.

CDR3 DNA sequence: TGTGCCAGCAGCCCGGCCTCGGCCCGTATCTATGGCTACATCTTC. This translates into CASSPASARIYGYIF. V is TRBV14 and J is TRBJ1-2; D gene ambiguous. Germline CDR1 SGHDN, CDR2 FVKESK. This CDR3 spans 15 amino acids.